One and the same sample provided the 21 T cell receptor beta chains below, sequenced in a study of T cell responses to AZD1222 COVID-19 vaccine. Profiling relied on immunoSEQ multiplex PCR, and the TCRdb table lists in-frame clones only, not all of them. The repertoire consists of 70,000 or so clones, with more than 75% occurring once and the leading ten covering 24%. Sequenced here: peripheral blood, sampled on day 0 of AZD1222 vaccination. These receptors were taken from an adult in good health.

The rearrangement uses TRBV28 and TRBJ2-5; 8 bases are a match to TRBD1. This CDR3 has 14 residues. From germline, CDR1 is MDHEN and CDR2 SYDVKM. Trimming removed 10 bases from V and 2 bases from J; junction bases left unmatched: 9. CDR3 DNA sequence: TGTGCCATCCTAGACAGGGGTTCTCAAGAGACCCAGTACTTC. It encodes CAILDRGSQETQYF.

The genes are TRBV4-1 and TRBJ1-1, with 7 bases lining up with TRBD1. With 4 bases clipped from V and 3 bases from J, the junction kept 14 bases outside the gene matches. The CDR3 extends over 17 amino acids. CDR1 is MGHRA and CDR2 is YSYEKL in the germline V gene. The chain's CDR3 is CASSPRDSRLRDTEAFF. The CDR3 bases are TGCGCCAGCAGCCCACGGGACAGCCGTTTAAGGGACACTGAAGCTTTCTTT.

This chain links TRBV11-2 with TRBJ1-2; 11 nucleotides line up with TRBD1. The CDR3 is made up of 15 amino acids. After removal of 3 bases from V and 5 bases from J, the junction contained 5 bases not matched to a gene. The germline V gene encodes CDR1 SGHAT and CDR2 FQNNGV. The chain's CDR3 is CASSFAGTGGYGYTF. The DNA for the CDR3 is TGTGCCAGCAGCTTTGCCGGGACAGGGGGGTATGGCTACACCTTC.

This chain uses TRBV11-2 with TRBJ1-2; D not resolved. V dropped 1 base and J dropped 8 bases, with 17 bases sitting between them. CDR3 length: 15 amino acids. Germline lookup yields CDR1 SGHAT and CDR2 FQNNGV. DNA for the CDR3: TGTGCCAGCAGCTTAGTCCCCGGGCCCAAAAGGGGCTACACCTTC. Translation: CASSLVPGPKRGYTF. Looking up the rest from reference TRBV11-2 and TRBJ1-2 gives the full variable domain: EAGVAQSPRYKIIEKRQSVAFWCNPISGHATLYWYQQILGQGPKLLIQFQNNGVVDDSQLPKDRFSAERLKGVDSTLKIQPAKLEDSAVYLCASSLVPGPKRGYTFGSGTRLTVV.

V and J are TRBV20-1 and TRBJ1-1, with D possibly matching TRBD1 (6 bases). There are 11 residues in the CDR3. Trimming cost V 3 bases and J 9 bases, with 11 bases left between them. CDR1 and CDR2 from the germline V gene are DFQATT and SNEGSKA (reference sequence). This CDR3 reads CSASLDSQAFF. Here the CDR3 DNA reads TGCAGTGCTAGTCTGGACAGTCAAGCTTTCTTT.

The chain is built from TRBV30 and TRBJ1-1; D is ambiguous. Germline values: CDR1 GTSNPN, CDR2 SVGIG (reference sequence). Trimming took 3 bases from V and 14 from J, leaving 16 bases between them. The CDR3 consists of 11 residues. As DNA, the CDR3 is TGTGCCTGGAGCCCTGATGGCCCGGCGTTCTTT. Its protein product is CAWSPDGPAFF.

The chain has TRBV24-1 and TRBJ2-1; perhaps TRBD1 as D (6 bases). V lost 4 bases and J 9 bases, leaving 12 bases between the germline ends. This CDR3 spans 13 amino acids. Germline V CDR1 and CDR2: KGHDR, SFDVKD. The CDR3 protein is CATSELGQFEQFF. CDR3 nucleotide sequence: TGTGCCACCAGTGAACTCGGACAGTTTGAGCAGTTCTTC.

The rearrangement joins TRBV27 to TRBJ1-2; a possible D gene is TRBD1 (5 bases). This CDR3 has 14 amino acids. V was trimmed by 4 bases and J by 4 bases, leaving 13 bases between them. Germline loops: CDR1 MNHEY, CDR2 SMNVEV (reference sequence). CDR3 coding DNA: TGTGCCAGCAGTTCCCAGACGGGACGCTATGGCTACACCTTC. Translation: CASSSQTGRYGYTF.

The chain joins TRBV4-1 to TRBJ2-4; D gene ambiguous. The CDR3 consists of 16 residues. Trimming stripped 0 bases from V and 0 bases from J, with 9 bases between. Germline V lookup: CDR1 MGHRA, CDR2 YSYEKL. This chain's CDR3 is CASSQEPVLAKNIQYF. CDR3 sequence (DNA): TGCGCCAGCAGCCAAGAACCAGTATTAGCCAAAAACATTCAGTACTTC.

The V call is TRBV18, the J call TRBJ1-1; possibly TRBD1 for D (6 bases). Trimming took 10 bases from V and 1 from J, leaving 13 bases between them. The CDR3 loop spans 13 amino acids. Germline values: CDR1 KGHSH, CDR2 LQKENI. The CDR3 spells CATKDSQNTEAFF. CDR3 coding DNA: TGTGCCACTAAGGACAGCCAGAACACTGAAGCTTTCTTT. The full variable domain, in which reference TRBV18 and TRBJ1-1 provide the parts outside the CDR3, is NAGVMQNPRHLVRRRGQEARLRCSPMKGHSHVYWYRQLPEEGLKFMVYLQKENIIDESGMPKERFSAEFPKEGPSILRIQQVVRGDSAAYFCATKDSQNTEAFFGQGTRLTVV.

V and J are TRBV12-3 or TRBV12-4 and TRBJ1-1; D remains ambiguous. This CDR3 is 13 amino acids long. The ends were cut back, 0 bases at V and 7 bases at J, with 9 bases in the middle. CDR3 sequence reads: CASSLALRSEAFF. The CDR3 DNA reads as TGTGCCAGCAGTTTAGCGCTCCGGAGTGAAGCTTTCTTT.

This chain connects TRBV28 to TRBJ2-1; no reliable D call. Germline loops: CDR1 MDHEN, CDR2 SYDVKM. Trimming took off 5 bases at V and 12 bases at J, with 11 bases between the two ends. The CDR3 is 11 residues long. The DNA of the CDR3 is TGTGCCAGCAGTCCCGAAGGTGTGCAGTTCTTC. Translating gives CASSPEGVQFF.

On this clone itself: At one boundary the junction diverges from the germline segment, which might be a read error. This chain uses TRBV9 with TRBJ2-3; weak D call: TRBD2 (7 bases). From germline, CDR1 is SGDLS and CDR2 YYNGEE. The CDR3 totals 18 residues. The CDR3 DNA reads TGTGCCACCAGCGTAGATTGGGGGGGCAACTTCTACACAGATACGCAGTATTTT. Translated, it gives CATSVDWGGNFYTDTQYF. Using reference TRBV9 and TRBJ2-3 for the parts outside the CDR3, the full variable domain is DSGVTQTPKHLITATGQRVTLRCSPRSGDLSVYWYQQSLDQGLQFLIQYYNGEERAKGNILERFSAQQFPDLHSELNLSSLELGDSALYFCATSVDWGGNFYTDTQYFGPGTRLTVL.

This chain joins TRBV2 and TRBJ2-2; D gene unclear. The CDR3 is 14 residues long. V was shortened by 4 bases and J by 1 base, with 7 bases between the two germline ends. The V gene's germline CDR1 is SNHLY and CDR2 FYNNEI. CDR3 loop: CASSGVGNTGELFF. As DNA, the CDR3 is TGTGCCAGCAGTGGGGTAGGGAACACCGGGGAGCTGTTTTTT.

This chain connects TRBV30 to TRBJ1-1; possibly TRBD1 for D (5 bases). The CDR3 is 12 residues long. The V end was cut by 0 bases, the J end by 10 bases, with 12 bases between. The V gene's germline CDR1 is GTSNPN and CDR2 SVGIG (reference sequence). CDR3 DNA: TGTGCCTGGAGTGTAACCCAGGGAGGAGCTTTCTTT. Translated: CAWSVTQGGAFF.

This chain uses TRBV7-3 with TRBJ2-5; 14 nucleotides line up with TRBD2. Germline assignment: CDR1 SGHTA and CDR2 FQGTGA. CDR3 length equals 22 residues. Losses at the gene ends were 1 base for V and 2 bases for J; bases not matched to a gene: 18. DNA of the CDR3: TGTGCCAGCAGCTTAAAACCCCCCCAGATTGAGACTAGCGGGGGGGGTCAAGAGACCCAGTACTTC. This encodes CASSLKPPQIETSGGGQETQYF. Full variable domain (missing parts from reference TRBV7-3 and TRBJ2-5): GAGVSQTPSNKVTEKGKYVELRCDPISGHTALYWYRQSLGQGPEFLIYFQGTGAADDSGLPNDRFFAVRPEGSVSTLKIQRTERGDSAVYLCASSLKPPQIETSGGGQETQYFGPGTRLLVL.

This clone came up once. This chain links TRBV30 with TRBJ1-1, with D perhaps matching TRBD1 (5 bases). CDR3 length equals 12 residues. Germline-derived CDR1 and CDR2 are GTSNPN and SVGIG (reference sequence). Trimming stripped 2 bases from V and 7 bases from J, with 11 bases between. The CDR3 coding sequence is TGTGCCTGGAGTCCGGGACGGTATGAAGCTTTCTTT. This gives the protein CAWSPGRYEAFF.

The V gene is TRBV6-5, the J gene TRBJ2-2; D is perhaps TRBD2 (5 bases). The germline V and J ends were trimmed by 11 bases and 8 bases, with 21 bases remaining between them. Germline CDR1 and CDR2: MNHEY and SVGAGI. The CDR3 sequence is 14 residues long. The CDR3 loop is CAGERTPLSGELFF. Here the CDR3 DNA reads TGTGCCGGGGAAAGGACTCCCCTATCAGGGGAGCTGTTTTTT.

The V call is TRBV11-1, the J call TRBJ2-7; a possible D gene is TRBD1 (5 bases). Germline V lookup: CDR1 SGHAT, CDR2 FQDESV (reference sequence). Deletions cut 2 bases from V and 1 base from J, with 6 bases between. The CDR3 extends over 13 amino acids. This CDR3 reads CASSLPGSYEQYF. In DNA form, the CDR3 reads TGTGCCAGCAGCTTACCAGGGTCCTACGAGCAGTACTTC. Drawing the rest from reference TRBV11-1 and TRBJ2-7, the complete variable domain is EAEVAQSPRYKITEKSQAVAFWCDPISGHATLYWYRQILGQGPELLVQFQDESVVDDSQLPKDRFSAERLKGVDSTLKIQPAELGDSAMYLCASSLPGSYEQYFGPGTRLTVT.

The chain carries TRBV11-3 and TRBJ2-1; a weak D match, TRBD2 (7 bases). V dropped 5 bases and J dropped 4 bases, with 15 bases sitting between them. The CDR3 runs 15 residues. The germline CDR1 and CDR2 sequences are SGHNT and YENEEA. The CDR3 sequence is CASSRRGGTYNEQFF. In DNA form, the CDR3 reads TGTGCCAGCAGCAGAAGGGGGGGGACATACAATGAGCAGTTCTTC.

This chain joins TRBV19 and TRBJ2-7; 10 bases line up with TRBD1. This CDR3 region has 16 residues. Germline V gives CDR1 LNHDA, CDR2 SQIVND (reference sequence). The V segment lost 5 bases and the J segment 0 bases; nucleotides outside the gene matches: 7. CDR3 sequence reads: CASSSDRGPSSYEQYF. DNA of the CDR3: TGTGCCAGTAGTTCCGACAGGGGGCCAAGCTCCTACGAGCAGTACTTC.